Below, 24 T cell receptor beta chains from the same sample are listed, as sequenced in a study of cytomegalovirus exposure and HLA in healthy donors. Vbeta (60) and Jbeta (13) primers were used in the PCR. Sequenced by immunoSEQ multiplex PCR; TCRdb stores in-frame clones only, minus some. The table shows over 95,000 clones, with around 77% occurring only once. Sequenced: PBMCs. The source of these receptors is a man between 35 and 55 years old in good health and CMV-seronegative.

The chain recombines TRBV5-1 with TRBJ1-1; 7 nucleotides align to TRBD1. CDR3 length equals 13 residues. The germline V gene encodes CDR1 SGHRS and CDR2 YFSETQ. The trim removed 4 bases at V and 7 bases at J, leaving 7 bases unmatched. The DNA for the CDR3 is TGCGCCAGCAGCCCCTGGACAGGCTGTGAAGCTTTCTTT. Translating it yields CASSPWTGCEAFF.

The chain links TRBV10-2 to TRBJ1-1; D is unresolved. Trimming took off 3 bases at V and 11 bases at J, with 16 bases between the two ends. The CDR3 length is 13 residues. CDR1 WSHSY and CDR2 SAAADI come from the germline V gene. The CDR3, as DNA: TGCGCCAGCAGTGACTTGGTTTCCGAGCGGGCTTTCTTT. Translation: CASSDLVSERAFF.

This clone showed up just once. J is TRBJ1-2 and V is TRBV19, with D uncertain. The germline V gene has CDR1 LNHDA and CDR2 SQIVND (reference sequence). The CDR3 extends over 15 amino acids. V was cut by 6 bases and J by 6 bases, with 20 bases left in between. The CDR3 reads CASRERPGVTNGYTF. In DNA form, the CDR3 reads TGTGCCAGTAGAGAAAGACCGGGAGTAACTAATGGCTACACCTTC.

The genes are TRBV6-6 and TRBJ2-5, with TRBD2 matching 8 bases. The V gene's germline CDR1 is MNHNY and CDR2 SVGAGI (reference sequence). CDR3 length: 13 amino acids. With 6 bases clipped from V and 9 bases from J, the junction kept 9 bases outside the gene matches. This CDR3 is CASSPDILAAQYF. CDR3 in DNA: TGTGCCAGCAGCCCAGACATACTAGCGGCCCAGTACTTC.

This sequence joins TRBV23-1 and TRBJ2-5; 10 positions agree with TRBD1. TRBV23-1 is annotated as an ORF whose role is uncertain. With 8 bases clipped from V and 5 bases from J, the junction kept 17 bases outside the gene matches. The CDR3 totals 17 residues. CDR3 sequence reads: CASRKREGTGVPETQYF. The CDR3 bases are TGCGCCAGCCGTAAAAGAGAAGGGACAGGGGTCCCGGAGACCCAGTACTTC.

CDR3 loop: CASRPRFENMNTEAFF. For the CDR3, the DNA is TGCGCCAGCAGGCCCCGATTTGAGAATATGAACACTGAAGCTTTCTTT. This chain links TRBV5-1 with TRBJ1-1, with D unclear. V lost 5 bases, J lost 0 bases, and 17 bases lay in between. The CDR3 spans 16 residues. Germline V gives CDR1 SGHRS, CDR2 YFSETQ.

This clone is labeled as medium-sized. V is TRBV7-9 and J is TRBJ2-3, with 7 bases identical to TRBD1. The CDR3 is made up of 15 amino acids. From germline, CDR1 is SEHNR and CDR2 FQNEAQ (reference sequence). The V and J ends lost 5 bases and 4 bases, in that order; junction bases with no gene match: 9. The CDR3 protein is CASSTGTVGPDTQYF. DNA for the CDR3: TGTGCCAGCAGCACCGGGACAGTTGGGCCAGATACGCAGTATTTT.

CDR3 sequence (DNA): TGTGCCAGCAGCTTAGGACGGGGGTCTAATGAAAAACTGTTTTTT. It is translated as CASSLGRGSNEKLFF. The rearrangement joins TRBV7-9 to TRBJ1-4, with D perhaps TRBD1 (5 bases). V was shortened by 1 base and J by 3 bases, with 9 bases between the two germline ends. The CDR3 totals 15 residues. The germline gives CDR1 SEHNR, CDR2 FQNEAQ (reference sequence).

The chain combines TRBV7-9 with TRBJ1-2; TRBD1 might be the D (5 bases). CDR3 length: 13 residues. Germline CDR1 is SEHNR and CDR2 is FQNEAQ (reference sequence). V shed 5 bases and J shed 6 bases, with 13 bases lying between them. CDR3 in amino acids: CASSTRQGNGYTF. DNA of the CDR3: TGTGCCAGCAGCACACGGCAGGGAAATGGCTACACCTTC.

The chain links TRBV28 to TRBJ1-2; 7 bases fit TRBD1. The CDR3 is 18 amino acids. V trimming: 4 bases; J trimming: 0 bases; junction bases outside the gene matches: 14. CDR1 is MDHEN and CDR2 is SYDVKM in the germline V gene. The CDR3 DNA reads TGTGCCAGCAGTTCTACGCTAGGTCGGACAGGCACTAACTATGGCTACACCTTC. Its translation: CASSSTLGRTGTNYGYTF.

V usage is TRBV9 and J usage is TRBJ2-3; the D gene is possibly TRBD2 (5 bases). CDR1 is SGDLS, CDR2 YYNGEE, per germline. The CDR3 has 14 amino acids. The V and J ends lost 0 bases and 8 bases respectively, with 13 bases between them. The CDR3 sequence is CASSVEDGSGTQYF. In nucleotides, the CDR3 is TGTGCCAGCAGCGTAGAAGATGGCAGCGGTACGCAGTATTTT.

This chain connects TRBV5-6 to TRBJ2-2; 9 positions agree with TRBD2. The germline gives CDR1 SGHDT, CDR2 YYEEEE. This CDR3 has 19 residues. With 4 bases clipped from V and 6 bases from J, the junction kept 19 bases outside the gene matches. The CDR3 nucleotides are TGTGCCAGCAGCGCTAAGCATGGTAGCGGGGGCCAGGACCCCGGGGAGCTGTTTTTT. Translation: CASSAKHGSGGQDPGELFF. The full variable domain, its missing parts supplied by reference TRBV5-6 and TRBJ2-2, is DAGVTQSPTHLIKTRGQQVTLRCSPKSGHDTVSWYQQALGQGPQFIFQYYEEEERQRGNFPDRFSGHQFPNYSSELNVNALLLGDSALYLCASSAKHGSGGQDPGELFFGEGSRLTVL.

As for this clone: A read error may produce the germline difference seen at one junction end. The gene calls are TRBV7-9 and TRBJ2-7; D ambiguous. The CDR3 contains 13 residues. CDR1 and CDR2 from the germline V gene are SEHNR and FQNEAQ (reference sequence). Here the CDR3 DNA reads TGTTCCAGCAGCCTGACACCAACCTACGAGCAGTACTTC. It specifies CSSSLTPTYEQYF.

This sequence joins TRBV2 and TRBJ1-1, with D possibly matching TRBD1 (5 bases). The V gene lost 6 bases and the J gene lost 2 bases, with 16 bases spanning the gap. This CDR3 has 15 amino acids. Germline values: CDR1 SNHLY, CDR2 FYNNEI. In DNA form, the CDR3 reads TGTGCCAGCAGGATATCAGGGCCGCTAAACACTGAAGCTTTCTTT. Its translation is CASRISGPLNTEAFF.

The DNA of the CDR3 is TGTGCCAGCAGTTCAGGACAGTCCAATCAGCCCCAGCATTTT. It translates to CASSSGQSNQPQHF. This rearrangement joins TRBV6-6 to TRBJ1-5; D is possibly TRBD1 (6 bases). CDR1 and CDR2 from the germline V gene are MNHNY and SVGAGI (reference sequence). The CDR3 totals 14 residues. The V end was cut by 4 bases, the J end by 3 bases, with 10 bases between.

CDR3 amino acids: CASSETSPDTQYF. The CDR3 nucleotides are TGTGCCAGCAGTGAGACTAGCCCAGATACGCAGTATTTT. The chain uses TRBV2 and TRBJ2-3, with 7 bases matching TRBD2. Germline lookup yields CDR1 SNHLY and CDR2 FYNNEI. CDR3 size: 13 residues. The V gene end was trimmed by 3 bases and the J gene end by 4 bases; junction bases not matched to a gene: 1.

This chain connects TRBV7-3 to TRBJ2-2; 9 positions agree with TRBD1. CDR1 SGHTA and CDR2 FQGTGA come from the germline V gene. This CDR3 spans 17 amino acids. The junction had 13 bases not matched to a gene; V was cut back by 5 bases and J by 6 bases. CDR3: CASSHLPGTGMAGELFF. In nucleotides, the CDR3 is TGTGCCAGCAGCCACCTCCCCGGGACAGGGATGGCCGGGGAGCTGTTTTTT.

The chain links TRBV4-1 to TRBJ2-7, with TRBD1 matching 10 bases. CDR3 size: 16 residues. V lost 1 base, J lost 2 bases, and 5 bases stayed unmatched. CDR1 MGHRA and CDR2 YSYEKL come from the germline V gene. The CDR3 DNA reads TGCGCCAGCAGCCAAGGCCGCGGGACAGGGGCCTACGAGCAGTACTTC. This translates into CASSQGRGTGAYEQYF.

DNA of the CDR3: TGCAGCGTTTTCCCAGGGGCCACTGAAGCTTTCTTT. Protein: CSVFPGATEAFF. This sequence joins TRBV29-1 and TRBJ1-1, with D possibly TRBD1 on 6 matching bases. This CDR3 has 12 residues. CDR1 SQVTM and CDR2 ANQGSEA come from the germline V gene. Trimming pared 5 bases from V and 4 bases from J, leaving 11 bases between.

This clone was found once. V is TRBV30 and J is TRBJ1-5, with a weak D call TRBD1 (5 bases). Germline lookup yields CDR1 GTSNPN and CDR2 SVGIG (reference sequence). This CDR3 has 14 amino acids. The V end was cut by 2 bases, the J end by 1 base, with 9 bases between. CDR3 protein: CAWSPGHSNQPQHF. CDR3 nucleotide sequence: TGTGCCTGGAGTCCCGGACACAGCAATCAGCCCCAGCATTTT.

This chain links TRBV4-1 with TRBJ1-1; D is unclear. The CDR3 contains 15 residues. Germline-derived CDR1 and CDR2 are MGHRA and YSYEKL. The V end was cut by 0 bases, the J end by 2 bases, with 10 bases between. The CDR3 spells CASSQEAVRNTEAFF. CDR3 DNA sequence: TGCGCCAGCAGCCAAGAGGCGGTCCGTAACACTGAAGCTTTCTTT.

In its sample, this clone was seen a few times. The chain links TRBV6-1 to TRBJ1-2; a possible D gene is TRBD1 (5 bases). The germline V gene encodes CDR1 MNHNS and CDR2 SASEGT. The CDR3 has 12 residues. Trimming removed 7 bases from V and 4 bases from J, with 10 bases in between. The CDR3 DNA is TGTGCCAGCAACCAGGGCCTCTATGGCTACACCTTC. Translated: CASNQGLYGYTF.

CDR3 bases: TGCGCCAGCAGTGCGGTAGGGGTCAGCAACGAGCAGTACTTC. It is translated as CASSAVGVSNEQYF. The J gene is TRBJ2-7, the V gene TRBV10-2; the D gene is possibly TRBD1 (5 bases). V was clipped by 4 bases and J by 5 bases, with 15 bases between them. This CDR3 has 14 amino acids. The germline V gene encodes CDR1 WSHSY and CDR2 SAAADI.

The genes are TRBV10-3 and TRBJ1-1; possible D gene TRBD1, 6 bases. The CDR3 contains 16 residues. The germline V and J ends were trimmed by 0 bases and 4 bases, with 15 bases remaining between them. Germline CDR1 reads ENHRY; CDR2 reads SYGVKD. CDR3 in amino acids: CAISESTGLPVTEAFF. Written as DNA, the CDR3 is TGTGCCATCAGTGAGTCGACAGGACTGCCAGTCACTGAAGCTTTCTTT.